A single T cell receptor beta chain is shown here with its context. Its cognate antigen is unknown. The data stem from a study of glioma-infiltrating T cells after dendritic cell vaccination. Overall study context: Patients received three intradermal dendritic cell vaccine injections at biweekly intervals.

Study results and caveats: Estimated pretreatment TIL content predicted outcome after dendritic cell vaccination.

The primer mix had 60 V beta and 13 J beta primers. Assay: immunoSEQ multiplex PCR; the TCRdb copy retains only in-frame clones and omits some. This table has roughly 96,000 clones, roughly 83% appearing once. The source was blood, collected before dendritic cell vaccination. The origin of this receptor is a human donor with glioblastoma.

The CDR3 DNA follows: TGTGCCAGCAGTTTGGTAGGCGGTTTAAGCACAGATACGCAGTATTTT. Translated, it gives CASSLVGGLSTDTQYF. The J gene is TRBJ2-3, the V gene TRBV27, with D unclear. The germline V and J ends were trimmed by 3 bases and 0 bases, with 13 bases remaining between them. This CDR3 is built from 16 residues. Germline V gene data show CDR1 as MNHEY and CDR2 as SMNVEV (reference sequence).